The clone carrying this T cell receptor (beta chain) came up many times. This sample was taken from a study of T-cell memory formation after mild COVID-19. TCRdb re-derived calls from the 5' RACE reads in MiXCR, one entry per CDR3 protein. Of hundreds of thousands of distinct CDR3 sequences in the sample, 7% to 10% were seen once. Deletions cut 5 bases from V and 1 base from J, with 17 bases between. Germline lookup yields CDR1 MGHRA and CDR2 YSYEKL. The CDR3 is 16 amino acids. This clonotype was obtained from a man younger than 30 who had mild COVID-19 (a few samples of this study predate the infection). Cell type and time point are not known. The rearrangement uses TRBV4-1 and TRBJ1-1; weak D call: TRBD1 (6 bases). The sample was PBMCs or a T cell subset sorted from them (not recorded which). The CDR3: CASSYLQDRPNTEAFF. As DNA, the CDR3 is TGCGCCAGCAGCTATCTGCAGGACAGACCGAACACTGAAGCTTTCTTT.